The 22 T cell receptor beta chains presented below share a single source sample, sequenced in a study of patients and donors after allogeneic stem cell transplantation. Each CDR3 protein is one row after TCRdb ran MiXCR on the RT-PCR reads. The sample carries approximately 98,000 distinct CDR3 sequences, around 35% recorded once. What was sequenced was blood, either unsorted or a sorted T cell fraction (not recorded which). The receptors originated from a human donor who was either an allogeneic HSCT recipient or a stem cell or donor lymphocyte infusion donor (not recorded which). It is not recorded whose cells these are; they may come from a transplant donor.

This rearrangement joins TRBV7-9 to TRBJ1-2, with TRBD1 matching 9 bases. The CDR3 covers 15 residues. The germline CDR1 and CDR2 sequences are SEHNR and FQNEAQ (reference sequence). The V segment lost 5 bases and the J segment 7 bases; nucleotides outside the gene matches: 11. For the CDR3, the DNA is TGTGCCAGCAGCCCGTTGGACCGGGACAGGGCTGGCTACACCTTC. Amino acid sequence: CASSPLDRDRAGYTF. Variable domain in full (rest from reference TRBV7-9 and TRBJ1-2): DTGVSQNPRHKITKRGQNVTFRCDPISEHNRLYWYRQTLGQGPEFLTYFQNEAQLEKSRLLSDRFSAERPKGSFSTLEIQRTEQGDSAMYLCASSPLDRDRAGYTFGSGTRLTVV.

This clonotype was counted between two and nine times. J is TRBJ1-6 and V is TRBV27; TRBD1 is a possible D gene (6 bases). V shed 10 bases and J shed 5 bases, with 18 bases lying between them. Germline V gene lookup returns CDR1 MNHEY and CDR2 SMNVEV (reference sequence). The CDR3 covers 15 residues. CDR3 residues: CATGLRGADNSPLHF. Written as DNA, the CDR3 is TGTGCCACCGGCCTGCGGGGGGCGGATAATTCACCCCTCCACTTT.

V gene TRBV12-3 or TRBV12-4 combines with J gene TRBJ2-7; TRBD1 is a possible D gene (6 bases). The CDR3 extends over 14 amino acids. V lost 7 bases and J lost 0, with 13 bases in between. Here the CDR3 reads CASTQGQSSYEQYF. CDR3 DNA sequence: TGTGCCAGCACCCAAGGACAGAGCTCCTACGAGCAGTACTTC.

This sequence joins TRBV6-5 and TRBJ2-6, with a tentative D call TRBD1 (5 bases). The length of the CDR3 is 18 residues. Germline V gives CDR1 MNHEY, CDR2 SVGAGI. Trimming took off 3 bases at V and 2 bases at J, with 17 bases between the two ends. The CDR3 is CASSYGIRVGAGANVLTF. The CDR3 nucleotides read TGTGCCAGCAGTTATGGGATCAGGGTAGGGGCTGGGGCCAACGTCCTGACTTTC.

This clonotype was observed a few times. This rearrangement joins TRBV20-1 to TRBJ2-6; 9 nucleotides line up with TRBD1. Per the germline V gene, CDR1 is DFQATT and CDR2 is SNEGSKA (reference sequence). The junction had 4 bases not matched to a gene; V was cut back by 5 bases and J by 2 bases. CDR3 length equals 15 residues. CDR3 nucleotide sequence: TGCAGTGCTCGGGACAGGGAGACTGGGGCCAACGTCCTGACTTTC. Protein: CSARDRETGANVLTF.

This chain connects TRBV28 to TRBJ2-1; the match to TRBD2 covers 9 bases. This CDR3 spans 14 amino acids. Germline V gives CDR1 MDHEN, CDR2 SYDVKM. V dropped 6 bases and J dropped 7; count of bases not matched to a gene: 7. The CDR3 here is CASRGSGRRNEQFF. CDR3 nucleotides: TGTGCCAGCAGGGGGAGCGGGAGGAGGAATGAGCAGTTCTTC.

This clonotype was seen only a few times. J is TRBJ1-3 and V is TRBV21-1; the table's D call TRBD1 went unverified against the DNA. TRBV21-1 corresponds to a pseudogene. This CDR3 has 16 amino acids. Written as DNA, the CDR3 is TGTGCCAGCAGCGTGCGCCTACAGGGAACTGGAAACACCATATATTTT. Translation gives CASSVRLQGTGNTIYF.

This chain links TRBV7-2 with TRBJ1-3; D ambiguous. The V end lost 1 base, the J end lost 1 base, and 8 bases lay between the germline ends. The length of the CDR3 is 15 residues. Germline V gene sequence: CDR1 SGHTA, CDR2 FQGNSA. This CDR3 reads CASSLGSYSGNTIYF. The CDR3, as DNA: TGTGCCAGCAGCTTAGGGTCCTATTCTGGAAACACCATATATTTT.

This chain connects TRBV5-6 to TRBJ2-3; no definite D call. Germline V gene sequence: CDR1 SGHDT, CDR2 YYEEEE. This CDR3 comprises 15 residues. The ends were cut back, 0 bases at V and 2 bases at J, with 10 bases in the middle. The CDR3 DNA follows: TGTGCCAGCAGCTTGGAAGGCAGACTCACAGATACGCAGTATTTT. Translating gives CASSLEGRLTDTQYF. Using reference TRBV5-6 and TRBJ2-3 for the parts outside the CDR3, the full variable domain is DAGVTQSPTHLIKTRGQQVTLRCSPKSGHDTVSWYQQALGQGPQFIFQYYEEEERQRGNFPDRFSGHQFPNYSSELNVNALLLGDSALYLCASSLEGRLTDTQYFGPGTRLTVL.

The chain carries TRBV12-3 or TRBV12-4 and TRBJ2-1; D might be TRBD1 (5 bases). Trimming shortened V by 2 bases and J by 0 bases, and 23 bases separated the two germline ends. This CDR3 is built from 20 residues. In DNA, the CDR3 is TGTGCCAGCAGTTTACCTTTGACAGCCTCTGGCGCTAGCTCCTACAATGAGCAGTTCTTC. It is translated as CASSLPLTASGASSYNEQFF.

This clonotype was counted a single time. The J gene is TRBJ1-3, the V gene TRBV12-3 or TRBV12-4, with D unresolved. V gave up 5 bases and J gave up 2 bases, with 4 bases separating them. The CDR3 spans 12 residues. The CDR3 DNA reads TGTGCCAGCAGTAAGACTGGAAACACCATATATTTT. It yields the protein CASSKTGNTIYF.

The genes are TRBV6-5 and TRBJ2-1; 14 positions match TRBD2. V gave up 5 bases and J gave up 9 bases; unmatched junction bases: 9. Per the germline V gene, CDR1 is MNHEY and CDR2 is SVGAGI. The CDR3 sequence is 16 residues long. The CDR3 sequence: CASSPQTSGRGGEQFF. The CDR3 coding sequence is TGTGCCAGCAGTCCCCAGACTAGCGGGAGGGGGGGTGAGCAGTTCTTC.

J is TRBJ1-2 and V is TRBV14; no firm D call. The V gene's germline CDR1 is SGHDN and CDR2 FVKESK. The CDR3 runs to 13 residues. V was shortened by 1 base and J by 4 bases, with 7 bases between the two germline ends. The CDR3 is CASSQAPFYGYTF. The CDR3 coding sequence is TGTGCCAGCAGCCAAGCCCCGTTCTATGGCTACACCTTC.

The CDR3 nucleotides are TGTGCCAGCAGTTTAGGAGGCACAGGGTTGGCAGAGACCCAGTACTTC. Its protein product is CASSLGGTGLAETQYF. This chain joins TRBV28 and TRBJ2-5; D may be TRBD1 (6 bases). V was trimmed by 2 bases and J by 4 bases, leaving 17 bases between them. Per the germline V gene, CDR1 is MDHEN and CDR2 is SYDVKM. This CDR3 has 16 amino acids.

This clonotype was picked up a small number of times. CDR3 in amino acids: CASSQLTGVNTEAFF. The CDR3, as DNA: TGCGCCAGCAGCCAATTGACAGGGGTGAACACTGAAGCTTTCTTT. This chain joins TRBV4-3 and TRBJ1-1; 8 bases are a match to TRBD1. Looked up from germline, CDR1 is LGHNA and CDR2 is YSLEER. The V gene end was trimmed by 2 bases and the J gene end by 0 bases; junction bases not matched to a gene: 2. This CDR3 spans 15 amino acids.

This clonotype appeared a single time. The chain carries TRBV7-2 and TRBJ2-3; TRBD2 matches 7 bases. The germline CDR1 and CDR2 sequences are SGHTA and FQGNSA. The CDR3 spans 13 residues. V was clipped by 5 bases and J by 3 bases; unmatched bases: 2. The CDR3 coding sequence is TGTGCCAGCAGCCGGGAGGTAACAGATACGCAGTATTTT. Protein product: CASSREVTDTQYF.

This clonotype came up a few times. The chain uses TRBV12-3 or TRBV12-4 and TRBJ1-6, with a tentative D call TRBD1 (5 bases). The CDR3 is 13 residues long. Trimming removed 6 bases at V and 8 bases at J, with 11 bases between. This CDR3 is CASRGPGYSPLHF. The CDR3 nucleotides read TGTGCCAGCAGGGGCCCAGGGTATTCACCCCTCCACTTT.

The V gene is TRBV5-6, the J gene TRBJ2-5; D remains unclear. Trimming pared 0 bases from V and 5 bases from J, leaving 8 bases between. CDR3 length equals 13 residues. Germline CDR1 is SGHDT and CDR2 is YYEEEE. CDR3: CASSLGPGETQYF. The CDR3 bases are TGTGCCAGCAGCTTGGGCCCGGGCGAGACCCAGTACTTC.

This clonotype was observed a few times. The chain combines TRBV7-9 with TRBJ1-1; perhaps TRBD1 as D (6 bases). V was pared by 1 base and J by 7 bases, with 22 bases between. The germline V gene encodes CDR1 SEHNR and CDR2 FQNEAQ (reference sequence). The CDR3 is 17 residues long. The CDR3 loop reads CASSLGDTGFRVYEAFF. CDR3 nucleotide sequence: TGTGCCAGCAGCTTAGGGGATACAGGGTTTCGGGTATATGAAGCTTTCTTT.

This chain connects TRBV12-3 or TRBV12-4 to TRBJ1-3; tentative D call: TRBD1 (5 bases). The ends were cut back, 7 bases at V and 0 bases at J, with 19 bases in the middle. CDR3 size: 17 residues. The CDR3 is CASTREGQRNSGNTIYF. In DNA, the CDR3 is TGTGCCAGCACTCGAGAGGGGCAGCGAAACTCTGGAAACACCATATATTTT.

This clonotype was observed a single time. The chain has TRBV20-1 and TRBJ2-3; 13 bases align to TRBD2. The CDR3 is made up of 14 amino acids. V was clipped by 6 bases and J by 6 bases; unmatched bases: 6. Looked up from germline, CDR1 is DFQATT and CDR2 is SNEGSKA (reference sequence). CDR3 region: CSAGLAGLFDTQYF. The CDR3 coding sequence is TGCAGTGCGGGACTAGCGGGATTATTTGATACGCAGTATTTT.

This clonotype was found a few times. This chain uses TRBV20-1 with TRBJ1-2; 8 bases are shared with TRBD1. Unmatched junction bases numbered 4, after V lost 2 bases and J lost 2 bases. The CDR3 is 14 amino acids. Germline V gives CDR1 DFQATT, CDR2 SNEGSKA (reference sequence). The CDR3 region has the DNA TGCAGTGCTAGATTAGGACAGGGCAACTATGGCTACACCTTC. Its protein is CSARLGQGNYGYTF.